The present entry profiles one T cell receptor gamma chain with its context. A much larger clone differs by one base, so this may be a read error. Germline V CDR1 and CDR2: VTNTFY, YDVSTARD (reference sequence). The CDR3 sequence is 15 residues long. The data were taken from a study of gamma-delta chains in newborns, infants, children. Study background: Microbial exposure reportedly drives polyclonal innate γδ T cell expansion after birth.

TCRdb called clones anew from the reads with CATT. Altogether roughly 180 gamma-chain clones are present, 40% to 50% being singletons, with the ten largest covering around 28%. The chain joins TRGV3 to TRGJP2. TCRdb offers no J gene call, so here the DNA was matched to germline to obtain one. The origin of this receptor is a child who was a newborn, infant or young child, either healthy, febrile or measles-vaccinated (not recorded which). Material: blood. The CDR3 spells CATWDRRSSDWIKTF. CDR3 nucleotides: TGTGCCACTTGGGACAGGCGCAGTAGTGATTGGATCAAGACGTTT.